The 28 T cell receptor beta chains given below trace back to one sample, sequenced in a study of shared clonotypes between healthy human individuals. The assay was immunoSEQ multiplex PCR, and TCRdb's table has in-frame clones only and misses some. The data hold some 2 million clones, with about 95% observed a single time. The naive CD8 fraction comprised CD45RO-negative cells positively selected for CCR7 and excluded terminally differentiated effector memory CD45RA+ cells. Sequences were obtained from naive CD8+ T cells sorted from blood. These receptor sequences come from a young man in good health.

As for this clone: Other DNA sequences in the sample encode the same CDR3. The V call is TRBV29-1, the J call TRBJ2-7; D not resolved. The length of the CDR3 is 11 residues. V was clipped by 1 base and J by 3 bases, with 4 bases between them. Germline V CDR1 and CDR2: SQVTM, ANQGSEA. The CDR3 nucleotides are TGCAGCGTTGAAGGGGGCTACGAGCAGTACTTC. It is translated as CSVEGGYEQYF.

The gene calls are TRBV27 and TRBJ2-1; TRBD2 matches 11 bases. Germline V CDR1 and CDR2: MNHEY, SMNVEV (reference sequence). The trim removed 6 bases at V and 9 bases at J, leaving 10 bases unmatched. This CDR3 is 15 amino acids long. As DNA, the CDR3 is TGTGCCAGCAGCTTACTAGCGGGAGAGGTGGGTGAGCAGTTCTTC. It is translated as CASSLLAGEVGEQFF.

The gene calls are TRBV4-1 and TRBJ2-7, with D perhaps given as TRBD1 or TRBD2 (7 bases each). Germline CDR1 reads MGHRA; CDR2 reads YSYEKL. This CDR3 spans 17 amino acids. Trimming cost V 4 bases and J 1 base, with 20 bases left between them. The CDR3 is CASSPTGEGARSYEQYF. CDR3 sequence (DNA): TGCGCCAGCAGCCCTACCGGGGAGGGGGCAAGGTCCTACGAGCAGTACTTC.

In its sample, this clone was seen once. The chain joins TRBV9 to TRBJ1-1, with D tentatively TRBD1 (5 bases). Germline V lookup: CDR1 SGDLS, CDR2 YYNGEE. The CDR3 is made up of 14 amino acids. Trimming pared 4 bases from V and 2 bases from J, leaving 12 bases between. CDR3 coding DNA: TGTGCCAGCAGCCCGATGGGGGGAAACACTGAAGCTTTCTTT. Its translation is CASSPMGGNTEAFF.

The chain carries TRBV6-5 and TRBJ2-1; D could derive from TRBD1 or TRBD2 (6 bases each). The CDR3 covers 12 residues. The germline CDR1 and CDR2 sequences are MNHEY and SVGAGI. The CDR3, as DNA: TGTGGAGGGGGGACTCGGTTGGATGAGCAGTTCTTC. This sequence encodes CGGGTRLDEQFF.

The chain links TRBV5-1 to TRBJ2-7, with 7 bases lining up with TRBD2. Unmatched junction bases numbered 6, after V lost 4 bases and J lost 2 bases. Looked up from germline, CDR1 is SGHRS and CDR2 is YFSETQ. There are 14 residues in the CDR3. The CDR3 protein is CASSGGDGTYEQYF. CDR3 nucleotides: TGCGCCAGCAGCGGGGGGGACGGCACCTACGAGCAGTACTTC.

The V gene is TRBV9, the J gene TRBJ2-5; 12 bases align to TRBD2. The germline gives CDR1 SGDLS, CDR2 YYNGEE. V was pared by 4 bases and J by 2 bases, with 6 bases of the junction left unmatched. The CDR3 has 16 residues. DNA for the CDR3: TGTGCCAGCAGCCCGACTGGACTAGCGGGGCAAGAGACCCAGTACTTC. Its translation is CASSPTGLAGQETQYF.

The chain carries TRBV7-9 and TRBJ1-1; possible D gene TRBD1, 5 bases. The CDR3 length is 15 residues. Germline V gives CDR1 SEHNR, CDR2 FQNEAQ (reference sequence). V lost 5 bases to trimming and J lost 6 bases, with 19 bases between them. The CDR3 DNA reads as TGTGCCAGCAGCCTCTTGGGCAGGGAAGGAGCTGAAGCTTTCTTT. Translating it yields CASSLLGREGAEAFF. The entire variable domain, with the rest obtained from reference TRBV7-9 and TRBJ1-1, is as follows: DTGVSQNPRHKITKRGQNVTFRCDPISEHNRLYWYRQTLGQGPEFLTYFQNEAQLEKSRLLSDRFSAERPKGSFSTLEIQRTEQGDSAMYLCASSLLGREGAEAFFGQGTRLTVV.

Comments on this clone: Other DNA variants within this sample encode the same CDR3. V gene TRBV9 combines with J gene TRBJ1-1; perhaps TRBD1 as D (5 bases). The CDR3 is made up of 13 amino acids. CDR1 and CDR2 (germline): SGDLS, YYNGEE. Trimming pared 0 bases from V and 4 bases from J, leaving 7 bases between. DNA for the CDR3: TGTGCCAGCAGCGTAGGGGGCCGCACTGAAGCTTTCTTT. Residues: CASSVGGRTEAFF.

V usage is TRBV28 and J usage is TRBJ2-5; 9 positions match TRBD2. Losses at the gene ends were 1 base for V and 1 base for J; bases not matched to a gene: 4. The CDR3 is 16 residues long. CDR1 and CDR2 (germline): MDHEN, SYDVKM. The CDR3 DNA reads TGTGCCAGCAGTTTATTAGCGGGGGAGGCCCAAGAGACCCAGTACTTC. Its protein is CASSLLAGEAQETQYF.

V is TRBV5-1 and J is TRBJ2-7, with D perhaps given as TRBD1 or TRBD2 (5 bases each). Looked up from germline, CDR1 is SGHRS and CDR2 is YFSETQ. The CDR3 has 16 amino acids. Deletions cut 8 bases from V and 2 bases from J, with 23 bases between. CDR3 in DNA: TGCGCCAGTACCCCTCCGCCGGGGACCGGCCCCTACGAGCAGTACTTC. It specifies CASTPPPGTGPYEQYF.

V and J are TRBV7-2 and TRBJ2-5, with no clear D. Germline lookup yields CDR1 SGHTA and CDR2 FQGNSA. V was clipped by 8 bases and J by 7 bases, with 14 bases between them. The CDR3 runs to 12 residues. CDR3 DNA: TGTGCCAGCGAGGCCCCTTGGCGGACCCAGTACTTC. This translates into CASEAPWRTQYF.

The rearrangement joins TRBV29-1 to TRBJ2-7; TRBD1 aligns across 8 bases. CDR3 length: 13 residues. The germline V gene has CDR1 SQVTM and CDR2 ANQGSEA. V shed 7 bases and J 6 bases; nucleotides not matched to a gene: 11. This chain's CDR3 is CSALGQGSPEQYF. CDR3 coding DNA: TGCAGCGCTTTAGGACAGGGTAGCCCCGAGCAGTACTTC.

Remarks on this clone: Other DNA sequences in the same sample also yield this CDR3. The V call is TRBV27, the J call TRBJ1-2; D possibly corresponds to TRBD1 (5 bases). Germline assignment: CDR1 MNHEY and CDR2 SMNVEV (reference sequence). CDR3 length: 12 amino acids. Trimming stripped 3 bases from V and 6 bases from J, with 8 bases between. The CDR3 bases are TGTGCCAGCAGTTTGCCGGGGGATGGCTACACCTTC. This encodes CASSLPGDGYTF.

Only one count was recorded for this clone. CDR3 in DNA: TGCGCCGTAGGGACTAGCCGGAACACCGGGGAGCTGTTTTTT. It is translated as CAVGTSRNTGELFF. The chain uses TRBV10-2 and TRBJ2-2; 9 bases fit TRBD2. The CDR3 covers 14 residues. The J segment lost 1 base and the V segment lost 11 bases, leaving 5 bases of the junction unmatched. Per the germline V gene, CDR1 is WSHSY and CDR2 is SAAADI.

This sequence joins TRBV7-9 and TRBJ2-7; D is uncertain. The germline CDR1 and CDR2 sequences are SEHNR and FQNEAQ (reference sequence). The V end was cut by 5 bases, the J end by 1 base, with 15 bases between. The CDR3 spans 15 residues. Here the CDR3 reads CASSDPLDRSYEQYF. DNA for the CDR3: TGTGCCAGCAGCGACCCGCTTGATCGGTCCTACGAGCAGTACTTC.

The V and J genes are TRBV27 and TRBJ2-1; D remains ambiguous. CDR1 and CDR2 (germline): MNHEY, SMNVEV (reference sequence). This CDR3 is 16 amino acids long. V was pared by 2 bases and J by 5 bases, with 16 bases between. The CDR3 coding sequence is TGTGCCAGCAGTTTAGGGGTGGTTAGACGGGACAATGAGCAGTTCTTC. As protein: CASSLGVVRRDNEQFF.

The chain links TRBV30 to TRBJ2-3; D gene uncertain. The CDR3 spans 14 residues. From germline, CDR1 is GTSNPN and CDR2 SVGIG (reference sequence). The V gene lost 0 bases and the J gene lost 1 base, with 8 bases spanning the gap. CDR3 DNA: TGTGCCTGGAGTGTAGCGTATGGCACAGATACGCAGTATTTT. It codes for CAWSVAYGTDTQYF.

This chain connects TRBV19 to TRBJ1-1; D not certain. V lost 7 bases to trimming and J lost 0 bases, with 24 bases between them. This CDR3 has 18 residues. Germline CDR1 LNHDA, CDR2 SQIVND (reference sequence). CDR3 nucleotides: TGTGCCAGTACCCATAGCGGCGGGAGGGAGCCTCTGAACACTGAAGCTTTCTTT. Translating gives CASTHSGGREPLNTEAFF.

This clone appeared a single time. In DNA, the CDR3 is TGTGCCAGCAGCTTAGATTGGGGTAGCGGGGAAACTCCGAACACCGGGGAGCTGTTTTTT. This encodes CASSLDWGSGETPNTGELFF. The rearrangement uses TRBV11-2 and TRBJ2-2; 8 positions match TRBD2. The CDR3 runs to 20 residues. Germline V gives CDR1 SGHAT, CDR2 FQNNGV. Trimming removed 0 bases from V and 0 bases from J; junction bases left unmatched: 12.

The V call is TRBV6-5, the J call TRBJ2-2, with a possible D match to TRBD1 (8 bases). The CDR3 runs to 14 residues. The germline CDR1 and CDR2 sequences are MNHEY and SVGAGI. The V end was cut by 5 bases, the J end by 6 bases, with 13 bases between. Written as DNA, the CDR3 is TGTGCCAGCAGTGTACAGGGGGGGGCCGGGGAGCTGTTTTTT. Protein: CASSVQGGAGELFF.

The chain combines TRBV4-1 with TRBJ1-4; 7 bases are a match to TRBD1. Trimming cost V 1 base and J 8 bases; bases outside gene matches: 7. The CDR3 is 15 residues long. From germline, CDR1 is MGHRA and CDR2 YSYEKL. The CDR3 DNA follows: TGCGCCAGCAGCCAAGCGGAGGGGGCTTGGGAAAAACTGTTTTTT. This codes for CASSQAEGAWEKLFF.

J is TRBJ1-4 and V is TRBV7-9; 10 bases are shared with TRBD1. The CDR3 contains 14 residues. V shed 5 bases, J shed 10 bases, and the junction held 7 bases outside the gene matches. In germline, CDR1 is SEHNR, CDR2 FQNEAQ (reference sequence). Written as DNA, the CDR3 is TGTGCCAGCAGCCCCGGGACAGGGGCGGCAAAACTGTTTTTT. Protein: CASSPGTGAAKLFF.

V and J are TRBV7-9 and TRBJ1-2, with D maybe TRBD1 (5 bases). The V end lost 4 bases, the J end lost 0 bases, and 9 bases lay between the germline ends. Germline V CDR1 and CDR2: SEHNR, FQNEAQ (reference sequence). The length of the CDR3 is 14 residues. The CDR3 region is CASSSRQSNYGYTF. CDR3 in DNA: TGTGCCAGCAGCTCGAGACAGTCTAACTATGGCTACACCTTC.

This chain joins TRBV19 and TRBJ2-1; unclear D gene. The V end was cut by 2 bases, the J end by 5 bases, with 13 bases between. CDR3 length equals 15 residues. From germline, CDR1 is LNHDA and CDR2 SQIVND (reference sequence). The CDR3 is CASSIMSEGHNEQFF. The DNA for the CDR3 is TGTGCCAGTAGTATAATGTCGGAAGGCCACAATGAGCAGTTCTTC.

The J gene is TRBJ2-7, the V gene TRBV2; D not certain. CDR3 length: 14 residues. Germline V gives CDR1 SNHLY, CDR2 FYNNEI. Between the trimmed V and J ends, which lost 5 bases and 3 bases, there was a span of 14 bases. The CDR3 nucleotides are TGTGCCAGCAGTCCGGACCCAAGTCTCTACGAGCAGTACTTC. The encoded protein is CASSPDPSLYEQYF.

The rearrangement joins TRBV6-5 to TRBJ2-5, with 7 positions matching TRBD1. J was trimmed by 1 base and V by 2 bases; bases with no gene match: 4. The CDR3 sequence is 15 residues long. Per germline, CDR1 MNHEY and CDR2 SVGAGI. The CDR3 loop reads CASSYRRQGQETQYF. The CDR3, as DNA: TGTGCCAGCAGTTACCGTCGACAGGGCCAAGAGACCCAGTACTTC.

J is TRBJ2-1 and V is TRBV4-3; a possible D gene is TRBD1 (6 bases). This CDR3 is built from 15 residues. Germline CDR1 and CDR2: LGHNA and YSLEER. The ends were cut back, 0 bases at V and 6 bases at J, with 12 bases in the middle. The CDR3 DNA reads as TGCGCCAGCAGCCAAGAGTCAGGGGCTCTCAATGAGCAGTTCTTC. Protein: CASSQESGALNEQFF.